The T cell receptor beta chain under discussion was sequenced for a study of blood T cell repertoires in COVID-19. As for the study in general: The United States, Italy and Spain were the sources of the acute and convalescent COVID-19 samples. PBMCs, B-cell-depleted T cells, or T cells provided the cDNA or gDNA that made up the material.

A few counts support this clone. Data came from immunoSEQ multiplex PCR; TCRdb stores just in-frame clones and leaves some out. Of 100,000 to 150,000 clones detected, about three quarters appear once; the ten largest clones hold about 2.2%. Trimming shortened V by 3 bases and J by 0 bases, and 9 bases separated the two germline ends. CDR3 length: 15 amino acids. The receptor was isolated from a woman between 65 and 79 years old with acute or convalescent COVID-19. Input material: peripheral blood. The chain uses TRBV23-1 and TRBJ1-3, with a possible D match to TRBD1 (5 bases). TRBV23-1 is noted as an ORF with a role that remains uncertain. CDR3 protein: CASSHHDSSGNTIYF. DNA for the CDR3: TGCGCCAGCAGTCACCACGACAGCTCTGGAAACACCATATATTTT.